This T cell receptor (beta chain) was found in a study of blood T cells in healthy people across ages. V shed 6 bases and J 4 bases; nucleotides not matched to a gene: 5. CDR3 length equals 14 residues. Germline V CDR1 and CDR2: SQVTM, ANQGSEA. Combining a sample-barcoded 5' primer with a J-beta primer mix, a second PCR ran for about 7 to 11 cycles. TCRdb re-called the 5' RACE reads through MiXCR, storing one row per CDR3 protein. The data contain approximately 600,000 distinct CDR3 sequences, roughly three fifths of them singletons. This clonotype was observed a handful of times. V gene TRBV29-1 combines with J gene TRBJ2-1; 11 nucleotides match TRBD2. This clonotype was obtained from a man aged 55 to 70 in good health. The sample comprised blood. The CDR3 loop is CSVRGLAAYNEQFF. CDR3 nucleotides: TGCAGCGTCCGGGGACTAGCGGCTTACAATGAGCAGTTCTTC.